This record concerns one TCR beta chain sequence. Its antigen is unknown. Nothing much larger sits one base from this clone, and base qualities are not available. The CDR3 regions of human TCRbeta chains were analyzed by immunosequencing. Processing in the source paper ran as follows. TCRs in the repertoires were compared against a reference library of SARS-CoV-2-specific TCRs that had been generated with the MIRA antigen-specificity platform. Breadth was defined as the fraction of unique TCRs that were SARS-CoV-2-associated, and depth was defined as the fraction of total T cells that were SARS-CoV-2-associated. Each spike-specific TCR was assigned to its reactive spike region and to a CD4 or CD8 class using the MIRA data. Log10-transformed breadth and depth values were compared by one-way ANOVA with Sidak's multiple comparisons tests. TCRdb obtained this table from immuneACCESS and retained in-frame rearrangements with V and J assigned. These tables miss some clones; where compared with another copy, unresolved V genes account for less than half of the shortfall, and the remainder is unexplained. That table furnishes V, J and clone size, whereas the DNA furnished D and trimming. The sample records under 110,000 clones, about 86% of which are singletons. Clones ranked in the top ten supply approximately 1.3% of the sample.

The sample's time point label, decoded: baseline before first vaccination. The vaccinee samples were drawn from two UK trials, COV001 and COV002, one of which was a single-blind randomized controlled phase 2/3 trial testing AZD1222 (ChAdOx1 nCoV-19) in healthy adults. Trial participant PBMC samples were collected at day 0 and day 28 after the second dose for TCRbeta chain sequencing. These data come from a study of T cell responses to AZD1222 COVID-19 vaccine (dated by TCRdb to 2020 to 2023). Turning to the overall study: AZD1222 recipients whose second dose came at about 4 weeks and those whose second dose came at about 12 weeks were combined into one group, since spike-specific TCR depth and breadth did not differ between the two schedules. Trial participants were enrolled by age into 18-55, 56-69 and 70-plus year subgroups, with about 150, 27 and 61 TCR-sequenced participants respectively. TCR sequencing was performed for 233 trial participants, of whom 200 to 220 were given two doses of AZD1222 and some 26 were given two doses of MenACWY control vaccine. Study-wide findings and limitations: The 56-69-year group was small, and its depth increase did not reach significance, likely because of low power. Epitopes outside the regions mutated in the B.1.351 and B.1.1.7 variants were reportedly recognized by nearly half of the unique spike-specific TCRs. Participants were mostly white British, with more females than males. The authors suggested clonal diversity may have been underestimated. Because no day 14 peak-response samples were available, the repertoires could be characterized only after the peak T cell response. Only five or six AZD1222 recipients were SARS-CoV-2 seropositive at baseline, limiting conclusions about previously exposed vaccinees. After two AZD1222 doses, spike-specific TCR breadth and depth were significantly higher than at day 0 and than in MenACWY recipients. The whole spike protein was spanned by vaccine-associated CD4 TCRs, and dominant responses were seen in regions 160-218 and 743-854.

V is cut back by 6 bases and J by 9 bases, with 7 bases in the junction unmatched. From the germline V gene, CDR1 is MRHNA and CDR2 is SNTAGT. The CDR3 sequence holds 15 residues, the cysteine and phenylalanine included. The only DNA kept is the CDR3, 45 bases in frame from the first base. The TCR originated in an adult in good health. The rearranged segments are TRBV6-4 and TRBJ2-1; 14 bases in the junction line up with TRBD2. Sequenced material: peripheral blood, taken on day 0 of AZD1222 vaccination. The CDR3 region: CASSEGLAGVGEQFF. In nucleotides, the sequence is TGTGCCAGCAGCGAGGGACTAGCGGGAGTAGGTGAGCAGTTCTTC.